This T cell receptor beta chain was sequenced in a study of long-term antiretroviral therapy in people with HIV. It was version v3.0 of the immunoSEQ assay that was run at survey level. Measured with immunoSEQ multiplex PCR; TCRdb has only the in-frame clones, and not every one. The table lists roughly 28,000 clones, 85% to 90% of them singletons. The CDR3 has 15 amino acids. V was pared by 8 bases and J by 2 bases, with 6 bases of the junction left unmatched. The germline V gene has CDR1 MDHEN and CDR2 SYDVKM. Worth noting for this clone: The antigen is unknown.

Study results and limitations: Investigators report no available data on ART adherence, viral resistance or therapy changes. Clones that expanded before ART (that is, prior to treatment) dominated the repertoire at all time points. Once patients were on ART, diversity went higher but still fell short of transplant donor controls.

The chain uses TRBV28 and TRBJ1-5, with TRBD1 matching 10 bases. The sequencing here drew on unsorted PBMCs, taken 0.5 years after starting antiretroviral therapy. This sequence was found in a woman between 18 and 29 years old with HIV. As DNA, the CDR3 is TGTGCCAGCGGTGACAGGGGGCCGGGCAATCAGCCCCAGCATTTT. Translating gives CASGDRGPGNQPQHF.